This entry is about one T cell receptor (beta chain). This record comes from a study of blood T cell repertoires in COVID-19. Background on the study: Donors in the United States, Italy and Spain gave samples during acute or convalescent COVID-19.

The participants were between about 18 and 90 years old and came from under 25 US areas. Original handling: Amplifying reference gene primers gave estimates of nucleated cell counts. Produced via immunoSEQ multiplex PCR; TCRdb's table is partial and in-frame only. From that table come the V and J calls and clone size; the DNA was used to work out D and trimming. The profile shows some 200,000 clones, 88% of them singletons. This clonotype was obtained from a woman in her thirties who had recovered from COVID-19. Material: PBMCs or T cells enriched from blood (not recorded which).

CDR3 bases: TGTGCCAGCAGCATTAGCGGGGGTGTCGCAGATACGCAGTATTTT. Protein: CASSISGGVADTQYF. The V call is TRBV7-3, the J call TRBJ2-3; the match to TRBD2 covers 9 bases. Trimming at V came to 5 bases and at J to 4 bases, leaving 7 bases not matched to a gene. This CDR3 has 15 residues. Germline V gene lookup returns CDR1 SGHTA and CDR2 FQGTGA.